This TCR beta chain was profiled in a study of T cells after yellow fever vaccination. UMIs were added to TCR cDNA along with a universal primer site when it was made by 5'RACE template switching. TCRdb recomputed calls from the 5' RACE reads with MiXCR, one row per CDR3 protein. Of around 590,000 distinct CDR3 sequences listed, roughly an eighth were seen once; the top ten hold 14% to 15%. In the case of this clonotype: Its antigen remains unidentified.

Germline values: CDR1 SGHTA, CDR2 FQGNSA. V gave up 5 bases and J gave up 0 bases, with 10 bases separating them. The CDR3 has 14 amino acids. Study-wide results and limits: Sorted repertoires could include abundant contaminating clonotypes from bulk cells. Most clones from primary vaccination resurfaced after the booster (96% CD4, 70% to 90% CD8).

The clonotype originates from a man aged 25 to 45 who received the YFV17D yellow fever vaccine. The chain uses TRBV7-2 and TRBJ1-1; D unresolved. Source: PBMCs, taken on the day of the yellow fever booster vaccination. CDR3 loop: CASSQSLLNTEAFF. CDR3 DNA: TGTGCCAGCAGCCAGAGTCTTCTGAACACTGAAGCTTTCTTT.